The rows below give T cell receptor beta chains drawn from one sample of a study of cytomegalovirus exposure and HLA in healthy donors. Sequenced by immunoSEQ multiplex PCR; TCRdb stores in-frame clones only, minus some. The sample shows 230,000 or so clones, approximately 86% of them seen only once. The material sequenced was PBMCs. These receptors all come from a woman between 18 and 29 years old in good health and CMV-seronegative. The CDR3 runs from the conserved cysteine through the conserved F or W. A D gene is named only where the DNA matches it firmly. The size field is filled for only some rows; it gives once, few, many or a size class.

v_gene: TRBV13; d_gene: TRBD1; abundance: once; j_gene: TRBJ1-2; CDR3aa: CASSHRLTGEAGYTF; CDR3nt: TGTGCCAGCAGCCACCGTCTGACAGGGGAGGCTGGCTACACCTTC
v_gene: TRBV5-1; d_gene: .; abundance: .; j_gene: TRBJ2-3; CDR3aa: CASSLLWGDTDTQYF; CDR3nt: TGCGCCAGCAGCTTGCTGTGGGGAGACACAGATACGCAGTATTTT
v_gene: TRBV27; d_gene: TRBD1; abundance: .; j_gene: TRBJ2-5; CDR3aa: CASSSWEQGPETQYF; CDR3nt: TGTGCCAGCAGTTCTTGGGAACAGGGGCCAGAGACCCAGTACTTC
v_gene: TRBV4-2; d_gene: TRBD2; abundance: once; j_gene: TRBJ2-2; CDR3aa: CASSQDVAGGTNTGELFF; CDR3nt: TGTGCCAGCAGCCAAGATGTAGCGGGAGGGACGAACACCGGGGAGCTGTTTTTT
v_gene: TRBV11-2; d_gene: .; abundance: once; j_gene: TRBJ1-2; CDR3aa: CASSATEGLNYGYTF; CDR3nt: TGTGCCAGCAGCGCGACGGAGGGGTTAAACTATGGCTACACCTTC
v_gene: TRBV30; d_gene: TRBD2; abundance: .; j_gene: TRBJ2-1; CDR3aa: CAWSEHGTIASEQFF; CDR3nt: TGTGCCTGGAGTGAACACGGGACTATCGCCTCCGAGCAGTTCTTC
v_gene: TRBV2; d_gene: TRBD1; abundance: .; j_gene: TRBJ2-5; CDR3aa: CASSGRQGGLETQYF; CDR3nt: TGTGCCAGCAGTGGCCGACAGGGTGGCTTGGAGACCCAGTACTTC
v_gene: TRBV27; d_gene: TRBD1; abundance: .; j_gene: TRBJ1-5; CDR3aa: CASSPRQGAIQPQHF; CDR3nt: TGTGCCAGCAGTCCTCGCCAGGGGGCGATTCAGCCCCAGCATTTT
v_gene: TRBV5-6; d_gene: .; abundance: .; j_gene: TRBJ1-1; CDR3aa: CASSLGAALNTEAFF; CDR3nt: TGTGCCAGCAGCTTAGGGGCAGCACTGAACACTGAAGCTTTCTTT
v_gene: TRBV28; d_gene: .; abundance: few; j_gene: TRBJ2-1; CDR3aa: CASSDMDSPPHNEQFF; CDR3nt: TGTGCCAGCAGTGATATGGACAGTCCACCCCACAATGAGCAGTTCTTC
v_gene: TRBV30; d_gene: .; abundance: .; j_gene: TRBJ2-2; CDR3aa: CAWSKVRLVELFF; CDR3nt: TGTGCCTGGTCGAAAGTCCGACTGGTGGAGCTGTTTTTT
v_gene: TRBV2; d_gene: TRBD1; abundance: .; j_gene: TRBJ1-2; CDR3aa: CASSAIRGIGYGYTF; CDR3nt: TGTGCCAGCAGCGCCATCAGGGGGATCGGCTATGGCTACACCTTC
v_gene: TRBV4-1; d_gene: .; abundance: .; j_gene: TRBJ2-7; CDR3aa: CASSQDPGVTYEQYF; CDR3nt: TGCGCCAGCAGCCAAGACCCAGGGGTAACCTACGAGCAGTACTTC
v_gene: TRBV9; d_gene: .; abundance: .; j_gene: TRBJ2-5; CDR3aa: CASSGGTPAETQYF; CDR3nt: TGTGCCAGCAGCGGCGGGACTCCGGCAGAGACCCAGTACTTC
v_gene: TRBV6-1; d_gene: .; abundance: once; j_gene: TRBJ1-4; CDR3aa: CASSEGGLNEKLFF; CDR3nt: TGTGCCAGCAGTGAAGGGGGCCTTAATGAAAAACTGTTTTTT
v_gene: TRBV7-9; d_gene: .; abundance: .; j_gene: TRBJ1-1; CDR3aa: CASSLTRLPNTEAFF; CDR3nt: TGTGCCAGCAGCTTAACCAGGTTGCCGAACACTGAAGCTTTCTTT
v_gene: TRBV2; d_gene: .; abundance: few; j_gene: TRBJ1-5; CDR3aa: CASSGEFNQPQHF; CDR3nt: TGTGCCAGCAGTGGAGAATTCAATCAGCCCCAGCATTTT
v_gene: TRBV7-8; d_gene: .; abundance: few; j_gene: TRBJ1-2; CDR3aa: CASVDRDGYTF; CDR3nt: TGTGCCAGTGTAGATAGAGATGGCTACACCTTC
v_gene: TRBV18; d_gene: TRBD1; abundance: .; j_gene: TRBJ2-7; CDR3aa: CASSLTGEFPYEQYF; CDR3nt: TGTGCCAGCTCCCTGACAGGGGAGTTCCCCTACGAGCAGTACTTC
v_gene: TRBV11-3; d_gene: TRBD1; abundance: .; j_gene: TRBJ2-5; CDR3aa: CASSSDRVDQTQYF; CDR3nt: TGTGCCAGCAGCTCCGACAGGGTAGATCAGACCCAGTACTTC
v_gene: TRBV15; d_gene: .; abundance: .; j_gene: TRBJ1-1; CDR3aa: CATSREVGRPEAFF; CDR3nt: TGTGCCACCAGCAGAGAGGTAGGCAGGCCTGAAGCTTTCTTT